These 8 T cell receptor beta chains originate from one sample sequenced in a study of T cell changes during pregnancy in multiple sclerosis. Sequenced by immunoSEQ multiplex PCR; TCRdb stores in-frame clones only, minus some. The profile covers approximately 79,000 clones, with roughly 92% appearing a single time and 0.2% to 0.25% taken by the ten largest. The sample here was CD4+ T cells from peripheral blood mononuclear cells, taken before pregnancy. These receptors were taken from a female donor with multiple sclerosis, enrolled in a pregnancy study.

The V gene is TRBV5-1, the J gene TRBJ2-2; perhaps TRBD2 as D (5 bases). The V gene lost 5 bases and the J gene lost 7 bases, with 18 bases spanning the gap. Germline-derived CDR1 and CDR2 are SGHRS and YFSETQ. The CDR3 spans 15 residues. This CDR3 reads CASSSGFGNFGELFF. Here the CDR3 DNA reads TGCGCCAGCAGTTCGGGGTTCGGGAACTTCGGGGAGCTGTTTTTT. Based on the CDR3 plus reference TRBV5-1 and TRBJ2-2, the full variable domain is KAGVTQTPRYLIKTRGQQVTLSCSPISGHRSVSWYQQTPGQGLQFLFEYFSETQRNKGNFPGRFSGRQFSNSRSEMNVSTLELGDSALYLCASSSGFGNFGELFFGEGSRLTVL.

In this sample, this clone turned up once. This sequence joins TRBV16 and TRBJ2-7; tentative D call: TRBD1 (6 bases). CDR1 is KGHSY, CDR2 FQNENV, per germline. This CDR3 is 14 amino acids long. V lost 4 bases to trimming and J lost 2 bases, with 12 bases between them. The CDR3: CASSPGTSTYEQYF. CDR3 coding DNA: TGTGCCAGCAGCCCGGGGACATCAACCTACGAGCAGTACTTC. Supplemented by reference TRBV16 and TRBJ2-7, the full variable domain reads GEEVAQTPKHLVRGEGQKAKLYCAPIKGHSYVFWYQQVLKNEFKFLISFQNENVFDETGMPKERFSAKCLPNSPCSLEIQATKLEDSAVYFCASSPGTSTYEQYFGPGTRLTVT.

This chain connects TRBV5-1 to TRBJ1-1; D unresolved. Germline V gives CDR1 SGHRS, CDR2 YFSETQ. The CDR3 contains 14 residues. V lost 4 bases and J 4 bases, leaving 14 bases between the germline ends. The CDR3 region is CASSMGGETTEAFF. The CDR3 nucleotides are TGCGCCAGCAGCATGGGTGGGGAGACCACTGAAGCTTTCTTT.

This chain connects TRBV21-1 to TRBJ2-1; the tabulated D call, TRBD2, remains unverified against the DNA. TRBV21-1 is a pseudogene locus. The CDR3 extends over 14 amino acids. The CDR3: CPNHSGVAYNEQFF. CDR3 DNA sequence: TGTCCCAACCATAGCGGGGTCGCCTACAATGAGCAGTTCTTC.

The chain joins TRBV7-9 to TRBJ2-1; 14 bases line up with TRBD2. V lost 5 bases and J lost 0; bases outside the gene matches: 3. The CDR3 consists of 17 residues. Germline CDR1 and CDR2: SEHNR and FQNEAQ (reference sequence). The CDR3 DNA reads TGTGCCAGCAGCCCAGGGACTAGCGGGAGCTCCTACAATGAGCAGTTCTTC. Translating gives CASSPGTSGSSYNEQFF.

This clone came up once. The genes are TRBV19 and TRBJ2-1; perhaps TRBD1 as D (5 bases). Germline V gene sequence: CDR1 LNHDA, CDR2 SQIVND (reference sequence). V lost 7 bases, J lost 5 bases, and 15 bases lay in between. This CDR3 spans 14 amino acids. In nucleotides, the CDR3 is TGTGCCAGTACCGCTGGACATTCCGACAATGAGCAGTTCTTC. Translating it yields CASTAGHSDNEQFF.

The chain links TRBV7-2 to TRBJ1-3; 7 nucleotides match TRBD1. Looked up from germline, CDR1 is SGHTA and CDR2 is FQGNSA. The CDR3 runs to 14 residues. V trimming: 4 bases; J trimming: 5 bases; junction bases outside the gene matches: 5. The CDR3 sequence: CASSSQGMRNTIYF. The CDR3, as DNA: TGTGCCAGCAGCTCACAGGGGATGAGAAACACCATATATTTT.

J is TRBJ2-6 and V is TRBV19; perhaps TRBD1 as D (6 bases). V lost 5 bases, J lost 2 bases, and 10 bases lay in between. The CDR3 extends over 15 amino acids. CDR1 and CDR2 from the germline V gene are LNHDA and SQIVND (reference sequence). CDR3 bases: TGTGCCAGTAGTGATCAGGGGACTGGGGCCAACGTCCTGACTTTC. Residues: CASSDQGTGANVLTF.